This T cell receptor (beta chain) was retrieved from a study of cytomegalovirus exposure and HLA in healthy donors. Study observations and caveats: Earlier analysis yielded a pattern in which most TCR beta V segments were productive about 87% or about 30% of the time. As a later analysis showed, several of the most significant clusters appeared to be linked to common viral pathogens.

PCR was performed using 60 Vbeta and 13 Jbeta primers. The authors' processing: A follow-up analysis tallied 73 million or so unique TCR beta chains, 8.5 million to 14 million shared. Assay: immunoSEQ multiplex PCR; the TCRdb copy retains only in-frame clones and omits some. The V and J calls and the clone size are those of that table, but D and trimming were determined from the DNA. This repertoire shows roughly 200,000 clones, roughly 80% found once; its top ten account for more than 0.45%. Donors consisted of healthy bone marrow donors. On this clone: Its antigen is currently unknown.

Source material: PBMCs. This clonotype originated in a woman in her fifties or sixties in good health and CMV-seronegative.

CDR3 sequence (DNA): TGTGCCACCAGGGGACTAGCGGGAGACAATAACGGGGAGCTGTTTTTT. The encoded protein is CATRGLAGDNNGELFF. The J gene is TRBJ2-2, the V gene TRBV10-3, with 14 nucleotides matching TRBD2. V lost 10 bases and J lost 7; bases outside the gene matches: 11. CDR1 and CDR2 (germline): ENHRY, SYGVKD. CDR3 length equals 16 residues.